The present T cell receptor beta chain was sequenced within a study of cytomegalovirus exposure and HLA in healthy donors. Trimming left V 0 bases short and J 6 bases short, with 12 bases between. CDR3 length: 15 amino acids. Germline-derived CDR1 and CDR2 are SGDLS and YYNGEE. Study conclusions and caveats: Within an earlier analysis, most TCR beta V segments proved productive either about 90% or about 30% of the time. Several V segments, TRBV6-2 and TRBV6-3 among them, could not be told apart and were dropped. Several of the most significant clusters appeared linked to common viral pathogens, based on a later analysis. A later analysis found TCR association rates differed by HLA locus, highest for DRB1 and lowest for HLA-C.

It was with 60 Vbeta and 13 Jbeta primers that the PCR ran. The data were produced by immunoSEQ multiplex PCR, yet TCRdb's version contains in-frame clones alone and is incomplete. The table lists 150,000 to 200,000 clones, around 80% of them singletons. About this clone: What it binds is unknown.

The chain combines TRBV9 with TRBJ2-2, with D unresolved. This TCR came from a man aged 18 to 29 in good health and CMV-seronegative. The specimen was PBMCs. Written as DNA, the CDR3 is TGTGCCAGCAGCGTAGACTGGGCATTGCCCGGGGAGCTGTTTTTT. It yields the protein CASSVDWALPGELFF. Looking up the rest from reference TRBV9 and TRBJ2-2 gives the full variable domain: DSGVTQTPKHLITATGQRVTLRCSPRSGDLSVYWYQQSLDQGLQFLIQYYNGEERAKGNILERFSAQQFPDLHSELNLSSLELGDSALYFCASSVDWALPGELFFGEGSRLTVL.